This T cell receptor beta chain was obtained from a study of T cells after yellow fever vaccination. The wider study: Each low-cell-number fraction was prepared by means of SMART-Seq v4 Ultra Low Input. Study-wide points: Researchers noted that a small share of clonotypes showed up in both CD4 and CD8 compartments. Contaminants from the bulk population, in the form of abundant clonotypes, could be found in FACS-sorted repertoires.

In making TCR cDNA, 5'RACE template switching added a universal primer site and UMIs to it. Each CDR3 protein gets one entry after TCRdb re-called the 5' RACE reads with MiXCR. The sample includes 450,000 to 650,000 distinct CDR3 sequences, approximately 13% of them seen just once. At least ten counts were recorded for this clonotype. Its antigen is still unknown. With V trimmed by 5 bases and J by 4 bases, 5 bases remained unmatched. The germline CDR1 and CDR2 sequences are SGHTA and FQGNSA. This CDR3 comprises 15 residues. The material was PBMCs, obtained on the day of the yellow fever booster vaccination. The V gene is TRBV7-2, the J gene TRBJ2-5; TRBD1 aligns across 12 bases. This receptor was obtained from a man aged 25 to 40 who received the YFV17D yellow fever vaccine. The CDR3 loop is CASSLGTGGVETQYF. The CDR3 nucleotides read TGTGCCAGCAGCCTAGGGACAGGGGGCGTAGAGACCCAGTACTTC.